This TCR beta chain is drawn from a study of STAT3 mutations in large granular lymphocyte leukemia. Trimming left V 2 bases short and J 5 bases short, with 7 bases between. The CDR3 totals 13 residues. The germline V gene has CDR1 MRHNA and CDR2 SNTAGT. Clones were read by immunoSEQ multiplex PCR, and TCRdb kept only the in-frame ones, dropping some. The sample lists about 42,000 clones, roughly three quarters occurring once. Concerning this clone itself: Its antigen is unidentified.

Study-wide results and limits: Every T-LGLL patient had at least one immunodominant TCRbeta clonotype.

The J gene is TRBJ1-5, the V gene TRBV6-4; D is unclear. The TCR sequence derives from a human donor with T large granular lymphocyte leukemia. Some clones in this sample may be carry-over from other donors' samples. Sequences were obtained from PBMCs. The CDR3 DNA is TGTGCCAGCAGTGACATTGGTGATCAGCCCCAGCATTTT. Its protein product is CASSDIGDQPQHF.